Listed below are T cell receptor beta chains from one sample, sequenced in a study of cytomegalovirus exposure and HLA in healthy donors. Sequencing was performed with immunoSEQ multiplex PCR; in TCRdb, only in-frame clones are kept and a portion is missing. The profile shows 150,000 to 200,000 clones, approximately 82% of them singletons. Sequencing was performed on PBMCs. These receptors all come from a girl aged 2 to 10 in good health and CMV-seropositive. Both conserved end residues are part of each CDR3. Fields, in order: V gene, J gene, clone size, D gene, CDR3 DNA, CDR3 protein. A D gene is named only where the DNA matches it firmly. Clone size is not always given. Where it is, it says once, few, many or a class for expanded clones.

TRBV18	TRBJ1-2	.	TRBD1	TGTGCCAGCTCACCCCGAGGGCCCGGGACAGGGGACTATGGCTACACCTTC	CASSPRGPGTGDYGYTF
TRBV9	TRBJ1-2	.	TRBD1	TGTGCCAGCAGCGTCCAACCGACAGGGGGCGGCTATGGCTACACCTTC	CASSVQPTGGGYGYTF
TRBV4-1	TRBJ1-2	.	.	TGCGCCAGCAGCCCCAGGGGAGAGTCGGATGGCTACACCTTC	CASSPRGESDGYTF
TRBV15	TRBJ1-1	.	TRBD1	TGTGCCACCAGCCTGGGGACAGGGTTTCGTGCTTTCTTT	CATSLGTGFRAFF
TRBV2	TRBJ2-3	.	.	TGTGCCAGCAGGCGGGGCCCTGGGGCAGATACGCAGTATTTT	CASRRGPGADTQYF
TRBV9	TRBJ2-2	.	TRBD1	TGTGCCAGCAGCGTAAGAGGGGACAGGGGCACCGGGGAGCTGTTTTTT	CASSVRGDRGTGELFF
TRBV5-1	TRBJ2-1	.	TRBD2	TGCGCCAGCAGCTTGTTTACTAGCGGGCGAAACTACAATGAGCAGTTCTTC	CASSLFTSGRNYNEQFF
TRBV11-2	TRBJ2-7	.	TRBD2	TGTGCCAGCAGTCCTGTGGGGCGGGAGGGGGCCTACGAGCAGTACTTC	CASSPVGREGAYEQYF
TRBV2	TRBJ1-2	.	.	TGTGCCAGCAGTCTGGGGACTGTAGATGGCTACACCTTC	CASSLGTVDGYTF
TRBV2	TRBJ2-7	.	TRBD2	TGTGCCAGCAGCCCGGGACTAGCGTTCTCCTACGAGCAGTACTTC	CASSPGLAFSYEQYF
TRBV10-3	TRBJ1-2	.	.	TGTGCCATCAGCCTCACGGGGCGGGGAGTGGATGGCTACACCTTC	CAISLTGRGVDGYTF
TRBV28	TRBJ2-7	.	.	TGTGCCAGCAGTTTCCGTGGTCTAGCTCTTTCCTACGAGCAGTACTTC	CASSFRGLALSYEQYF
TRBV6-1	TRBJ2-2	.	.	TGTGCCAGCGCCAGGGATCGGGGGACCGGGGAGCTGTTTTTT	CASARDRGTGELFF
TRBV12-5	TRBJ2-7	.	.	TGTGCTAGTGGTACCCCGGTAGGGAGGATGGCGGGGGAGCAGTACTTC	CASGTPVGRMAGEQYF
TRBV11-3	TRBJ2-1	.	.	TGTGCCAGCAGCTTATCCGAGCCTCTTTACAATGAGCAGTTCTTC	CASSLSEPLYNEQFF
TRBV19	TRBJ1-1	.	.	TGTGCCAGTAGTGCCACTGACAGGTGGCAAGTGAACACTGAAGCTTTCTTT	CASSATDRWQVNTEAFF
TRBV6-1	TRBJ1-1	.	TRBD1	TGTGCCAGCAGGAGCAGGGGGGTGGACACTGAAGCTTTCTTT	CASRSRGVDTEAFF
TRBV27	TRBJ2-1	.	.	TGTGCCAGCAGTTCGAACCAGGGCCCGCATGAGCAGTTCTTC	CASSSNQGPHEQFF
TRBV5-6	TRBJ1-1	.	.	TGTGCCAGCAGCTTGGCGGGGAAGCCTGAAGCTTTCTTT	CASSLAGKPEAFF
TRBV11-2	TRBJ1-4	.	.	TGTGCCAGCAGCCTCGTTCCAGGGGCTTGGGAAAAACTGTTTTTT	CASSLVPGAWEKLFF
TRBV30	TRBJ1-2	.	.	TGTGCCTGGAGTGGAAACATAGGCTACACCTTC	CAWSGNIGYTF
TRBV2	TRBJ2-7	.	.	TGTGCCAGCGAGACCGGACTCTCCTACGAGCAGTACTTC	CASETGLSYEQYF
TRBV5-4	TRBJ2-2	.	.	TGTGCCAGCAGCTTAAAAACCGGGACACCTCCCGGGGAGCTGTTTTTT	CASSLKTGTPPGELFF
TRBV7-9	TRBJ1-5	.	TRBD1	TGTGCCAGCAGCTTTCCCGGGGACAGCCCTAATCAGCCCCAGCATTTT	CASSFPGDSPNQPQHF
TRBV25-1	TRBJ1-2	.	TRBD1	TGTGCCAGCAGTGAATATGTCAGGGGGTACTATGGCTACACCTTC	CASSEYVRGYYGYTF
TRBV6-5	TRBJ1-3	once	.	TGTGCCAGTAGGAGGTATCGGACTTCTGGAAACACCATATATTTT	CASRRYRTSGNTIYF
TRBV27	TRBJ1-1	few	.	TGTGCCAGCAGTTTGCGGAGGGGAGTCACTGAAGCTTTCTTT	CASSLRRGVTEAFF
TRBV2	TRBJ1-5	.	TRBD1	TGTGCCAGCAGTGGATGGACAGGCGGCAATCAGCCCCAGCATTTT	CASSGWTGGNQPQHF
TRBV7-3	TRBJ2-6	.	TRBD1	TGTGCCAGCAGCTTAATAGGGACAGGGGGCGTTGGGGCCAACGTCCTGACTTTC	CASSLIGTGGVGANVLTF
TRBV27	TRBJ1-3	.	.	TGTGCCAGCAGTTTATCCTATAGTGGAAACACCATATATTTT	CASSLSYSGNTIYF
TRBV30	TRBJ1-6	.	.	TGTGCCTGGAGGGGGGCGGACAATAATTCACCCCTCCACTTT	CAWRGADNNSPLHF
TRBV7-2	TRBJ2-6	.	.	TGTGCCAGCAGCTTACAAAACTCTGGGGCCAACGTCCTGACTTTC	CASSLQNSGANVLTF
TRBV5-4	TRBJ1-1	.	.	TGTGCCAGCAGCTTGAAGACTACTGCATTCACTGAAGCTTTCTTT	CASSLKTTAFTEAFF
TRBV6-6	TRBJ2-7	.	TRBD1	TGTGCCAGCAGTTACGGTACCACCCGCCAGGGGGTCGAGCAGTACTTC	CASSYGTTRQGVEQYF
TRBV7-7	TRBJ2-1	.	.	TGTGCCAGCAGCTTAGGGGGACAAAAAAATGAGCAGTTCTTC	CASSLGGQKNEQFF
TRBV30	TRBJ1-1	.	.	TGTGCCTGGAGTGTACTAACCCTGAACACTGAAGCTTTCTTT	CAWSVLTLNTEAFF
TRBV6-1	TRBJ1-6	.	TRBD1	TGTGCCAGCAGTGCATACTCAGGGGGCATGAATTCACCCCTCCACTTT	CASSAYSGGMNSPLHF
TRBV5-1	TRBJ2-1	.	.	TGCGCCAGCAGCTTACCACTAGACTCCTACAATGAGCAGTTCTTC	CASSLPLDSYNEQFF
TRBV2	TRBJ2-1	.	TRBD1	TGTGCCAGAAAAATGGACAGGAGCTCCTACAATGAGCAGTTCTTC	CARKMDRSSYNEQFF
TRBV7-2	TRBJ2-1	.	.	TGTGCCAGCAGCCAAGCTAATATGCGGGCACTCAATGAGCAGTTCTTC	CASSQANMRALNEQFF
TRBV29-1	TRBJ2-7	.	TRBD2	TGCAGCGTGCGGACTAGCGGGGGAGACTACGAGCAGTACTTC	CSVRTSGGDYEQYF
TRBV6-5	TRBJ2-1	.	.	TGTGCCAGCAGACCGCAGGGGTCCAATGAGCAGTTCTTC	CASRPQGSNEQFF
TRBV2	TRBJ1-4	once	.	TGTGCCAGTAGGCGGTGGTCACACCGAACTAATGAAAAACTGTTTTTT	CASRRWSHRTNEKLFF
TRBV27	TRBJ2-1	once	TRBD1	TGTGCCAGCAGTTCGGACAGGGGAAAAGAGCAGTTCTTC	CASSSDRGKEQFF